This T cell receptor beta chain was captured in a study of shared clonotypes between healthy human individuals. Germline values: CDR1 SGHAT, CDR2 FQNNGV. V lost 2 bases to trimming and J lost 8 bases, with 18 bases between them. The CDR3 has 15 residues. Repertoires were generated with immunoSEQ multiplex PCR, while TCRdb's copy carries only in-frame clones and drops some. The top ten hold around 0.47% of the sample, which has 1,100,000 or so clones, roughly 74% seen once. Each donor was a Caucasian adult residing in Nashville, Tennessee. Memory CD4+ cells were the fraction left after CD45RA+ naive selection.

This clonotype originated in a man aged 18 to 35 in good health. Some clones in this sample may be carry-over from other donors' samples. This chain links TRBV11-2 with TRBJ1-2; D may be TRBD1 (5 bases). The sequenced material came from memory CD4+ T cells from PBMCs. The subset denotes: CD45RA-negative fraction. The CDR3 DNA sequence: TGTGCCAGCAGCTTAACCTCCGGGACTTTAGGCGGCTACACCTTC. The encoded protein is CASSLTSGTLGGYTF.